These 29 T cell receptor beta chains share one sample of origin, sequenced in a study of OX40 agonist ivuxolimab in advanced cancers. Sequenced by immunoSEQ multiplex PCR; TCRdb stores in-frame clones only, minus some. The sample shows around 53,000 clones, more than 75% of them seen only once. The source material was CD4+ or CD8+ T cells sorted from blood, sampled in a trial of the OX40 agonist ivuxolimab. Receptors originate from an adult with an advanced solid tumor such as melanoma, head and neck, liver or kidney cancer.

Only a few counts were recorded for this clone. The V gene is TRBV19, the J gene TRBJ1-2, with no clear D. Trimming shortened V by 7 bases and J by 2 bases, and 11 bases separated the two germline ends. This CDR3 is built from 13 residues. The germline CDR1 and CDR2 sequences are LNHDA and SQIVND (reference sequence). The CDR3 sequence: CASKGPGNYGYTF. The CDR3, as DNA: TGTGCCAGTAAGGGCCCGGGCAACTATGGCTACACCTTC.

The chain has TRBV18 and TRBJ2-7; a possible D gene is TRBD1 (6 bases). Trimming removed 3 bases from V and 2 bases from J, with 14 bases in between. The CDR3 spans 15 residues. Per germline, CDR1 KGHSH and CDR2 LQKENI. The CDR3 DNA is TGTGCCAGCTCACCCAGAAGGGACAACCCCTACGAGCAGTACTTC. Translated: CASSPRRDNPYEQYF.

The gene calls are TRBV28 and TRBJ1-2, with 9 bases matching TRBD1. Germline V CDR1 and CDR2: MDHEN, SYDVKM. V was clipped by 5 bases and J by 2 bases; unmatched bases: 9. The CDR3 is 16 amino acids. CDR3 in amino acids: CASSPPGTGNNYGYTF. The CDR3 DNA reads TGTGCCAGCAGTCCCCCCGGGACAGGGAACAACTATGGCTACACCTTC.

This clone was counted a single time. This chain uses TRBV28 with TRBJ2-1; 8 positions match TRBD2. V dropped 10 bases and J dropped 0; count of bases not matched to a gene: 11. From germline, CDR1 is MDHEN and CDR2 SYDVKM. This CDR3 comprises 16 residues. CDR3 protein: CAILDQRGSSYNEQFF. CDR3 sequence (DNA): TGTGCCATTCTCGACCAGCGGGGGAGCTCCTACAATGAGCAGTTCTTC.

As DNA, the CDR3 is TGTGCCAGCAGCTTTGAGGGAGGGTGGGTCTCGGCAGATACGCAGTATTTT. Its translation: CASSFEGGWVSADTQYF. V and J are TRBV5-5 and TRBJ2-3, with 7 nucleotides matching TRBD2. V lost 2 bases, J lost 4 bases, and 13 bases stayed unmatched. This CDR3 contains 17 residues. Germline V gene data show CDR1 as SGHKS and CDR2 as YYEKEE (reference sequence).

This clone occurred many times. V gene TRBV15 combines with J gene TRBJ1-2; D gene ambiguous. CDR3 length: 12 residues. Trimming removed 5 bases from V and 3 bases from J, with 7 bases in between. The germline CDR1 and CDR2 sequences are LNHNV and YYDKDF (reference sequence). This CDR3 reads CATSERDYGYTF. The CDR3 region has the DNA TGTGCCACCAGCGAGAGGGACTATGGCTACACCTTC. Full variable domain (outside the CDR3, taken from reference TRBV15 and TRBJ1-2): DAMVIQNPRYQVTQFGKPVTLSCSQTLNHNVMYWYQQKSSQAPKLLFHYYDKDFNNEADTPDNFQSRRPNTSFCFLDIRSPGLGDTAMYLCATSERDYGYTFGSGTRLTVV.

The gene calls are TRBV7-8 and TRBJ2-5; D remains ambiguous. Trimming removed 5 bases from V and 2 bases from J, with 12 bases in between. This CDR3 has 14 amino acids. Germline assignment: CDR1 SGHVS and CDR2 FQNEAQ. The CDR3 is CASSLSGGQETQYF. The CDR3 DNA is TGTGCCAGCAGCCTCTCCGGCGGACAAGAGACCCAGTACTTC.

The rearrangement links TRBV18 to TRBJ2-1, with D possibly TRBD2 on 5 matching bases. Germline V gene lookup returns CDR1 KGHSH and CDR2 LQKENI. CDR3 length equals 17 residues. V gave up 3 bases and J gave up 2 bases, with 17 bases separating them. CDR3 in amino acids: CASSPRVASTTYNEQFF. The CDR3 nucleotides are TGTGCCAGCTCACCGAGGGTAGCGTCGACTACCTACAATGAGCAGTTCTTC.

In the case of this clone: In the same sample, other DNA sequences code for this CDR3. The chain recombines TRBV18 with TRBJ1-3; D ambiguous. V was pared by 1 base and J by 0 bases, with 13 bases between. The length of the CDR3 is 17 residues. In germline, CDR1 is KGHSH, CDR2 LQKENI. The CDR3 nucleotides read TGTGCCAGCTCACCACGTACCGGACTGCTCTCTGGAAACACCATATATTTT. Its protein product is CASSPRTGLLSGNTIYF. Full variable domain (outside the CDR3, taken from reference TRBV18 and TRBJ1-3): NAGVMQNPRHLVRRRGQEARLRCSPMKGHSHVYWYRQLPEEGLKFMVYLQKENIIDESGMPKERFSAEFPKEGPSILRIQQVVRGDSAAYFCASSPRTGLLSGNTIYFGEGSWLTVV.

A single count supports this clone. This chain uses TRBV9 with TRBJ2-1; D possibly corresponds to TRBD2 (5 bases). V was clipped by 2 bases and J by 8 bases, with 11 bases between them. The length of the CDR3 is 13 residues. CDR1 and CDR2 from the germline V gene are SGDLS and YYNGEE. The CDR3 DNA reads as TGTGCCAGCAGCGTCAGCGAGGGCTATGAGCAGTTCTTC. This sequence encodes CASSVSEGYEQFF.

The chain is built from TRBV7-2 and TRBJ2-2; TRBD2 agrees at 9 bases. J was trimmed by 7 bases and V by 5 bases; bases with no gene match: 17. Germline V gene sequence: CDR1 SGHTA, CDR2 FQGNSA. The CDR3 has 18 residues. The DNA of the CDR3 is TGTGCCAGCAGCCCCCTGAAGAGCGGGAGGCCACTAAGCGGGGAGCTGTTTTTT. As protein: CASSPLKSGRPLSGELFF.

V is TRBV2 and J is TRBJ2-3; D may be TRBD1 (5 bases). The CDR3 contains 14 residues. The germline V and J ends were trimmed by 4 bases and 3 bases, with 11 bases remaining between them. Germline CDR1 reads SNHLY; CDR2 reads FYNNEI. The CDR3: CASSADRVTDTQYF. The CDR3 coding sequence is TGTGCCAGCAGTGCCGACAGAGTGACAGATACGCAGTATTTT.

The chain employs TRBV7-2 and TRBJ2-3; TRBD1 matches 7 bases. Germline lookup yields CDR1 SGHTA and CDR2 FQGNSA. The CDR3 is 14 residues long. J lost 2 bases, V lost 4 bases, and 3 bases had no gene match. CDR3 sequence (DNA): TGTGCCAGCAGCTACGGGACAGCCACAGATACGCAGTATTTT. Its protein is CASSYGTATDTQYF.

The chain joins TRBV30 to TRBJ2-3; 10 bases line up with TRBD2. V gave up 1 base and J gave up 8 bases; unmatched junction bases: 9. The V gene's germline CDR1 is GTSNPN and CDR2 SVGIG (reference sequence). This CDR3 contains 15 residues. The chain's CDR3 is CAWSGPSGSRRTQYF. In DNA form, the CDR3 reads TGTGCCTGGAGTGGGCCTAGCGGGAGCAGACGTACGCAGTATTTT.

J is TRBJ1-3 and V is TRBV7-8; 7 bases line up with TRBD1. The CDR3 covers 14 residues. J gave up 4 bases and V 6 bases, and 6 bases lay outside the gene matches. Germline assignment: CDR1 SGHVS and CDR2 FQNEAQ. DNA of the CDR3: TGTGCCAGCAGTTTGACAGGGTCGGGAAACACCATATATTTT. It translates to CASSLTGSGNTIYF.

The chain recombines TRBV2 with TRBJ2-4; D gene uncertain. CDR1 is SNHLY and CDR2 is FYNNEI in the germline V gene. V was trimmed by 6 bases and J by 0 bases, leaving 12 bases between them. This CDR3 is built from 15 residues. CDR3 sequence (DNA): TGTGCCAGCAGATGGCGGAGTGGAGCCAAAAACATTCAGTACTTC. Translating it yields CASRWRSGAKNIQYF.

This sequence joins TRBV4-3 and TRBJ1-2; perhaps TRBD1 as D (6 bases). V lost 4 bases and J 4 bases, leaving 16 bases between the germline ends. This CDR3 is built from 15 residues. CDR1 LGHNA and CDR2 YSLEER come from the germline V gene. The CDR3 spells CASSPGEGGFYGYTF. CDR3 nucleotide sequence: TGCGCCAGCAGCCCCGGGGAGGGGGGTTTCTATGGCTACACCTTC.

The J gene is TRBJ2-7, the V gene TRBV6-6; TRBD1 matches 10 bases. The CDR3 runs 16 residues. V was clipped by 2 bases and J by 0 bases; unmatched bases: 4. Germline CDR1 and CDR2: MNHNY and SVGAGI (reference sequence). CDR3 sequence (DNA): TGTGCCAGCAGTTACATAGGGGACAGGGGCTCCTACGAGCAGTACTTC. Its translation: CASSYIGDRGSYEQYF.

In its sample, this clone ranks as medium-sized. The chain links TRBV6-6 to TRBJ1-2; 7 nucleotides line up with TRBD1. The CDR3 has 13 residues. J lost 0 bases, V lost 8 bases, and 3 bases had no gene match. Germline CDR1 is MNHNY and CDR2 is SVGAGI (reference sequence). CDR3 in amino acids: CASRDSSNYGYTF. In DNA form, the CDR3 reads TGTGCCAGCCGGGACAGCTCTAACTATGGCTACACCTTC.

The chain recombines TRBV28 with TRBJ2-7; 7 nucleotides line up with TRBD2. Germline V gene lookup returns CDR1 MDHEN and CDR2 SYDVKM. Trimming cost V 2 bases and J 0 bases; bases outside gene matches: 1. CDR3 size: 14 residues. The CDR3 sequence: CASSLLAASYEQYF. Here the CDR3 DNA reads TGTGCCAGCAGTTTACTAGCGGCCTCCTACGAGCAGTACTTC.

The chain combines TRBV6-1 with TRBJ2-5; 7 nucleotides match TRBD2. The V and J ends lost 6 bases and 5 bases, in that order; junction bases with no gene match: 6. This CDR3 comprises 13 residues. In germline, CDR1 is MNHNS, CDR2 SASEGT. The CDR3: CASRKLGGETQYF. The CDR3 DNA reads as TGTGCCAGCAGGAAGCTGGGGGGGGAGACCCAGTACTTC.

CDR3 in DNA: TGTGCCAGTAGTATAAGAACCAATCAGCCCCAGCATTTT. Protein: CASSIRTNQPQHF. The chain recombines TRBV19 with TRBJ1-5; D is ambiguous. The CDR3 has 13 amino acids. V lost 2 bases, J lost 3 bases, and 5 bases lay in between. The V gene's germline CDR1 is LNHDA and CDR2 SQIVND (reference sequence).

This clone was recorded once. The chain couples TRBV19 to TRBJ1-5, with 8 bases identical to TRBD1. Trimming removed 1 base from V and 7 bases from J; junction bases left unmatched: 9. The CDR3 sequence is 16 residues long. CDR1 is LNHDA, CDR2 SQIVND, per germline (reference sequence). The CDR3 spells CASSIGARGRKQPQHF. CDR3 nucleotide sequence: TGTGCCAGTAGTATAGGGGCCAGGGGGCGTAAACAGCCCCAGCATTTT.

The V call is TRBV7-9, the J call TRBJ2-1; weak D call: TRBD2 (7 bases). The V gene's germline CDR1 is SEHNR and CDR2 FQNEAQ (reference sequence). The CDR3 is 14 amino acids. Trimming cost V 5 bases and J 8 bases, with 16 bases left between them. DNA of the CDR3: TGTGCCAGCAGCCCACGGGGGGCAGAGGATGAGCAGTTCTTC. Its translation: CASSPRGAEDEQFF.

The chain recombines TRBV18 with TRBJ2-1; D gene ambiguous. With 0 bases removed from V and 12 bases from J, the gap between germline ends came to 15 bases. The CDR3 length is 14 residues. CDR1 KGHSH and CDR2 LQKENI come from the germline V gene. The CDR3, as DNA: TGTGCCAGCTCACCACCTACAGCCCGCCTCGGGCAGTTCTTC. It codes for CASSPPTARLGQFF.

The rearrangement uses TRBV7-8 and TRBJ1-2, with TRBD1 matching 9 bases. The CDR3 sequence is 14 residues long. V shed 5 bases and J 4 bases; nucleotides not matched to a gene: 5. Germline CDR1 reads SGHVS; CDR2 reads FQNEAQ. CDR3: CASSPQQGAYGYTF. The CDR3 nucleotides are TGTGCCAGCAGCCCCCAACAGGGGGCCTATGGCTACACCTTC.

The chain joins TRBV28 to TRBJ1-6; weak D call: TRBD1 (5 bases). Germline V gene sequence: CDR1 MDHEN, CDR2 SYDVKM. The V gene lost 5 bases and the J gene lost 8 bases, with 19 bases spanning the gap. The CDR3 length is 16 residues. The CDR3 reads CASSTSLRTRDSPLHF. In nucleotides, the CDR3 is TGTGCCAGCAGTACTTCCCTACGGACACGAGATTCACCCCTCCACTTT.

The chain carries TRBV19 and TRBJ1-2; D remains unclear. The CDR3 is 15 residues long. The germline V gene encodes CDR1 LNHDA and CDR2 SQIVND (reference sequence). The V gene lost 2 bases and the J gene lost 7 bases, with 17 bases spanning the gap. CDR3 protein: CASSIPAGRPIGYTF. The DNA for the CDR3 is TGTGCCAGTAGTATACCGGCGGGGAGACCCATTGGCTACACCTTC.

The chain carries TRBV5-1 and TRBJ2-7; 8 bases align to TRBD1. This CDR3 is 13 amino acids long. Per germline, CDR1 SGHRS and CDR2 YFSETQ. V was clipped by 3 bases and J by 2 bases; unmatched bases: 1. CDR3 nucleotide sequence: TGCGCCAGCAGCTCGGACAGGGCCTACGAGCAGTACTTC. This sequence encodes CASSSDRAYEQYF.